This entry describes one TCR beta chain. This clonotype was seen at least ten times. Which antigen it targets is not known. Qualities for individual bases were not recorded, and no much larger clone is one base off. The sample belongs to a study of breast tumors, draining lymph nodes, adjacent tissues (dated by TCRdb to about 2016). For context, the study as a whole: Breast cancer patients provided tumor, adjacent nontumor tissue and axillary lymph nodes, and the study compared the TCR beta repertoires across these three sources. The study was designed to assess the relationships and possible T-cell exchange between tumor, surrounding tissue and draining lymph node repertoires in human breast cancer. On the study overall, not on this receptor specifically: The data were considered consistent with most tumor T cells being derived from the lymph node and subsequently expanding within tumor tissue. Tumor T-cell repertoires showed less diversity than lymph node repertoires and more diversity than nontumor tissue repertoires, and tumor T-cell repertoires showed preferential V and J gene usage. Rather than being directly demonstrated, the conclusion that tumor T cells originate in lymph nodes was presented as consistent with a hypothesis. In luminal-like breast cancer, tumor and nontumor tissue repertoires resembled each other significantly more than in basal-like breast cancer.

For sequencing, an Illumina HiSeq 2000 was employed. TCR beta chain libraries were generated through multiplex PCR amplification. The amplified TCR beta chain products were analyzed by high-throughput sequencing. TCRdb handled the public reads itself, with Q25 trimming in fastp and clone calling in MiXCR, and kept productive beta chains. Records with the same CDR3 protein are collapsed into one entry carrying the most frequent genes and DNA. This sample has around 70,000 distinct CDR3 sequences in its table, and around two fifths of those were observed once. Over 7.5% of the sample is taken by the ten largest. The germline V gene yields SGDLS for CDR1 and YYNGEE for CDR2. Measured from the cysteine to the phenylalanine, the CDR3 is 16 residues long. Just the 48-base CDR3 DNA is kept, in frame starting at base 1. V and J lose 2 bases and 7 bases, and a span of 20 bases separates them.

This TCR came from a female donor with breast cancer. Some clones in this sample may be carry-over from other donors' samples. This sequence uses TRBV9 and TRBJ2-3; the D gene is perhaps TRBD1, from 6 matching bases. What was sequenced was breast tumor tissue. The sequenced DNA is TGTGCCAGCAGCGTGTCATCGGGACACTCTCCGTATACGCAGTATTTT. Translation gives CASSVSSGHSPYTQYF.